The sequence of this T cell receptor (beta chain) was determined in a study of glioma-infiltrating T cells after dendritic cell vaccination. Study outcomes and limitations: Complete blood and tumor specimen sets were limited to few patients.

TCRB CDR3 was amplified from 2 ug genomic DNA or less. Some clones are missing from TCRdb's copy, which holds only in-frame ones; the method was immunoSEQ multiplex PCR. The table records about 20,000 clones, 60% to 85% of them present only once. Trimming took 7 bases from V and 0 from J, leaving 12 bases between them. Germline lookup yields CDR1 GTSNPN and CDR2 SVGIG (reference sequence). This CDR3 spans 14 amino acids. As to this clone: Its antigen is undetermined.

The sequence came from a human donor with glioblastoma. V gene TRBV30 combines with J gene TRBJ1-4, with TRBD1 as a possible D gene (6 bases). The sample in question was blood, obtained before dendritic cell vaccination. CDR3 in amino acids: CAFTGLSTNEKLFF. The CDR3 DNA follows: TGTGCCTTTACAGGGTTATCAACTAATGAAAAACTGTTTTTT.